The rows below give T cell receptor beta chains drawn from one sample of a study of T cell repertoires in cytomegalovirus infection. These receptors have no known antigen. Via MiXCR, TCRdb re-called the reads, giving one row per CDR3 protein. This sample has roughly 150,000 distinct CDR3 sequences, with more than 30% found just once. The starting material was CD8+ T cells from cultured PBMCs, obtained from culture after CMV antigen stimulation. Source of these receptors: a human donor in good health (CMV status not recorded). Some clones in this sample may be carry-over from other donors' samples. Each CDR3 is given with its conserved first and last residue. Part of the rows lack a size; the others show once, few, many or a class for expanded clones.

>.|TRBJ2-1|16|TRBV6-5
CASSWSTFSSYNEQFF
>few|TRBJ2-7|12|TRBV7-2
CASSPPTDEQYF
>.|TRBJ2-5|18|TRBV7-2
CASSSNQPGLAYQETQYF
>.|TRBJ1-1|14|TRBV7-9
CASSLLGETTEAFF
>few|TRBJ2-5|12|TRBV29-1
CSVSRGQETQYF
>.|TRBJ2-3|15|TRBV27
CASSPSGGAPDTQYF
>few|TRBJ2-2|18|TRBV2
CASRGTGGGWANTGELFF
>.|TRBJ2-7|14|TRBV28
CASSRDSISYEQYF
>.|TRBJ2-7|14|TRBV6-6
CASSNRGTPYEQYF
>.|TRBJ2-3|14|TRBV11-1
CASSLSVSTDTQYF
>.|TRBJ2-7|16|TRBV5-1
CASSTRDRDYRYEQYF
>many|TRBJ2-7|16|TRBV20-1
CSARDFLAGVSYEQYF
>few|TRBJ2-1|16|TRBV7-9
CASSLLIGGGGDEQFF